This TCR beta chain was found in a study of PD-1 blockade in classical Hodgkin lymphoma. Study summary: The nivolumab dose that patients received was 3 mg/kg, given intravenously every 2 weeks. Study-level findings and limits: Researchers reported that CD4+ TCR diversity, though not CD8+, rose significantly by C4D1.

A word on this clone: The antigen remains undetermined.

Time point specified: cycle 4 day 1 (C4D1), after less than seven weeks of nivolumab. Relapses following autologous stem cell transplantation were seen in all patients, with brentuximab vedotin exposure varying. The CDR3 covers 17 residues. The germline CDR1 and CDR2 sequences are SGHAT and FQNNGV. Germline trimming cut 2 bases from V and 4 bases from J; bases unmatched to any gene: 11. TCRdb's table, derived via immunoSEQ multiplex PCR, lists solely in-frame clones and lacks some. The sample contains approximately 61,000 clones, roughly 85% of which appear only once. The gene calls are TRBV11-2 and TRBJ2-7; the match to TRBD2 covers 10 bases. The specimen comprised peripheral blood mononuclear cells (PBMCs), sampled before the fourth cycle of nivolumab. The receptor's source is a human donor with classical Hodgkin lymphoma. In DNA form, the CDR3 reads TGTGCCAGCAGCTTAAGGCTGGCGACTAGCGGGTTATACGAGCAGTACTTC. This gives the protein CASSLRLATSGLYEQYF.